Sequencing of this T cell receptor (beta chain) was carried out in a study of response to subunit inactivated influenza vaccine. The V gene's germline CDR1 is MNHNS and CDR2 SASEGT. V was cut by 2 bases and J by 6 bases, with 14 bases left in between. The CDR3 sequence is 15 residues long. TCRdb recomputed calls from the RT-PCR reads with MiXCR, one row per CDR3 protein. The sample lists approximately 680,000 distinct CDR3 sequences; 15% to 18% were seen once. The gene calls are TRBV6-1 and TRBJ2-1, with D unresolved. The sequence was collected from a man over 45 who received an inactivated influenza vaccine. The sample here was PBMCs from blood, taken 11 to 12 days after vaccination. The CDR3: CASSELQLTGNEQFF. The CDR3 DNA is TGTGCCAGCAGTGAATTACAGCTTACGGGCAATGAGCAGTTCTTC.